One TCR beta chain is described in this entry. No antigen is known for it. V was clipped by 4 bases and J by 3 bases; unmatched bases: 9. The CDR3 sequence is 17 residues long. Germline V CDR1 and CDR2: SGHRS, YFSETQ. Sequenced by immunoSEQ multiplex PCR; TCRdb stores in-frame clones only, minus some. The sample includes fewer than 7,000 clones, 90% to 95% of them seen just once. The data originate from a study of lymphopenia after photon versus proton radiotherapy. Study results and limitations: Relative stability marked proton patients; photon patients lost diversity and naive cells.

This material consisted of peripheral blood, taken from a patient treated with photon-based radiotherapy. This chain uses TRBV5-1 with TRBJ2-5; TRBD2 aligns across 13 bases. The receptor was isolated from a man aged 60 to 75 with cholangiocarcinoma. The CDR3 coding sequence is TGCGCCAGCAGCGCGGGACTAGCGGGACAGGGTAAAGAGACCCAGTACTTC. It yields the protein CASSAGLAGQGKETQYF. Together with reference TRBV5-1 and TRBJ2-5, the CDR3 gives the full variable domain: KAGVTQTPRYLIKTRGQQVTLSCSPISGHRSVSWYQQTPGQGLQFLFEYFSETQRNKGNFPGRFSGRQFSNSRSEMNVSTLELGDSALYLCASSAGLAGQGKETQYFGPGTRLLVL.